What follows are 17 T cell receptor beta chains derived from one specimen sequenced in a study of shared T cell receptors in the human thymus. Method: immunoSEQ multiplex PCR; TCRdb's copy keeps in-frame clones and lacks some. The sample includes 500,000 to 550,000 clones, 78% of them seen just once. These data were also filed under a second study, of human thymus T cells.

Sequencing used thymocytes. The source is a boy under two years old with a congenital heart defect.

This clone occurred a few times. CDR3 bases: TGCGCCAGCAGCCACGCCACCGGGACTAGCGAGCAGTACTTC. Residues: CASSHATGTSEQYF. The V gene is TRBV4-1, the J gene TRBJ2-7, with 8 bases matching TRBD2. The CDR3 length is 14 residues. Germline assignment: CDR1 MGHRA and CDR2 YSYEKL. Unmatched junction bases numbered 7, after V lost 3 bases and J lost 6 bases.

The chain has TRBV10-3 and TRBJ2-7; TRBD2 matches at 8 bases. Germline CDR1 is ENHRY and CDR2 is SYGVKD. The CDR3 sequence is 14 residues long. J gave up 1 base and V 11 bases, and 10 bases lay outside the gene matches. CDR3 nucleotides: TGTGCCTCTACCCCGGGAGGGGTATCCTACGAGCAGTACTTC. Its protein is CASTPGGVSYEQYF.

The chain joins TRBV28 to TRBJ2-7, with 9 positions matching TRBD1. Per the germline V gene, CDR1 is MDHEN and CDR2 is SYDVKM. V shed 5 bases and J 0 bases; nucleotides not matched to a gene: 8. CDR3 length equals 16 residues. CDR3 DNA sequence: TGTGCCAGCAGTACTACCGGGACAGGGACCTCCTACGAGCAGTACTTC. This codes for CASSTTGTGTSYEQYF.

The chain is built from TRBV5-8 and TRBJ1-5, with D hard to call. The germline CDR1 and CDR2 sequences are SGHTS and YDEGEE. The CDR3 has 13 residues. V shed 0 bases and J shed 7 bases, with 8 bases lying between them. CDR3 sequence (DNA): TGTGCCAGCAGCTTGGCAGGCTGGCAGCCCCAGCATTTT. Translation gives CASSLAGWQPQHF.

The chain has TRBV7-6 and TRBJ2-5, with a tentative D call TRBD2 (6 bases). The CDR3 is made up of 16 amino acids. V was trimmed by 3 bases and J by 6 bases, leaving 20 bases between them. Germline CDR1 SGHVS, CDR2 FNYEAQ. The CDR3 reads CASSFGRTLVVKTQYF. The CDR3, as DNA: TGTGCCAGCAGCTTTGGGAGGACCCTAGTGGTGAAGACCCAGTACTTC. Based on the CDR3 plus reference TRBV7-6 and TRBJ2-5, the full variable domain is GAGVSQSPRYKVTKRGQDVALRCDPISGHVSLYWYRQALGQGPEFLTYFNYEAQQDKSGLPNDRFSAERPEGSISTLTIQRTEQRDSAMYRCASSFGRTLVVKTQYFGPGTRLLVL.

V and J are TRBV4-3 and TRBJ1-1; D is undetermined. V was cut by 3 bases and J by 1 base, with 6 bases left in between. The CDR3 has 13 residues. Germline CDR1 LGHNA, CDR2 YSLEER. The CDR3 nucleotides are TGCGCCAGCAGCCATAACAGGAACACTGAAGCTTTCTTT. It yields the protein CASSHNRNTEAFF.

The rearrangement links TRBV14 to TRBJ2-5; 8 bases fit TRBD2. The CDR3 runs to 17 residues. The V and J ends lost 0 bases and 4 bases, in that order; junction bases with no gene match: 10. CDR1 and CDR2 from the germline V gene are SGHDN and FVKESK. This chain's CDR3 is CASSQDETGGPLETQYF. The CDR3 DNA sequence: TGTGCCAGCAGCCAAGATGAAACGGGAGGGCCTCTAGAGACCCAGTACTTC.

This sequence joins TRBV10-3 and TRBJ2-5; D is possibly TRBD2 (5 bases). V lost 5 bases and J lost 2, with 15 bases in between. Germline loops: CDR1 ENHRY, CDR2 SYGVKD. This CDR3 has 15 residues. CDR3 DNA sequence: TGTGCCATCAGTCCTACATATACGGGACAAGAGACCCAGTACTTC. Its protein is CAISPTYTGQETQYF.

This chain links TRBV19 with TRBJ1-1, with 7 bases fitting TRBD1. Germline loops: CDR1 LNHDA, CDR2 SQIVND (reference sequence). V shed 3 bases and J 4 bases; nucleotides not matched to a gene: 8. The CDR3 runs 15 residues. CDR3 coding DNA: TGTGCCAGTAGTATCTTTGACAGGGAGAGCACTGAAGCTTTCTTT. Residues: CASSIFDRESTEAFF.

V and J are TRBV6-4 and TRBJ1-5, with 8 bases matching TRBD1. The CDR3 runs 18 residues. Germline lookup yields CDR1 MRHNA and CDR2 SNTAGT. With 3 bases clipped from V and 7 bases from J, the junction kept 17 bases outside the gene matches. The CDR3 bases are TGTGCCAGCAGTGAATACCCGATCGGACAGGGTGGATTCCAGCCCCAGCATTTT. Amino acids: CASSEYPIGQGGFQPQHF.

The genes are TRBV28 and TRBJ2-7; TRBD2 aligns across 8 bases. Germline V gives CDR1 MDHEN, CDR2 SYDVKM. Unmatched junction bases numbered 14, after V lost 8 bases and J lost 5 bases. The CDR3 covers 15 residues. The CDR3 here is CASAGVGTSRDEQYF. The CDR3 bases are TGTGCCAGCGCGGGGGTCGGGACTAGTAGGGACGAGCAGTACTTC.

The genes are TRBV5-6 and TRBJ2-7; 13 positions match TRBD2. With V trimmed by 4 bases and J by 1 base, 11 bases remained unmatched. The CDR3 sequence is 18 residues long. CDR1 and CDR2 (germline): SGHDT, YYEEEE. The CDR3: CASSPGPKLAGGSYEQYF. The CDR3 bases are TGTGCCAGCAGCCCAGGTCCGAAACTAGCGGGAGGGTCCTACGAGCAGTACTTC.

The rearrangement uses TRBV13 and TRBJ2-7; TRBD1 is a possible D gene (5 bases). The V gene's germline CDR1 is PRHDT and CDR2 FYEKMQ (reference sequence). The CDR3 totals 13 residues. The V gene lost 2 bases and the J gene lost 2 bases, with 7 bases spanning the gap. This CDR3 is CASSLFRAYEQYF. CDR3 coding DNA: TGTGCCAGCAGCTTATTCAGGGCCTACGAGCAGTACTTC.

This clone showed up just once. This chain connects TRBV29-1 to TRBJ2-3, with 7 bases matching TRBD1. This CDR3 is 14 amino acids long. The J segment lost 1 base and the V segment lost 7 bases, leaving 8 bases of the junction unmatched. CDR1 and CDR2 (germline): SQVTM, ANQGSEA. CDR3 sequence (DNA): TGCAGCGCCTCGACAGGGTTGGGCACAGATACGCAGTATTTT. Its translation is CSASTGLGTDTQYF.

The V gene is TRBV5-1, the J gene TRBJ2-5, with D tentatively TRBD2 (6 bases). V dropped 3 bases and J dropped 1 base, with 16 bases sitting between them. CDR1 is SGHRS and CDR2 is YFSETQ in the germline V gene. The CDR3 loop spans 16 amino acids. Written as DNA, the CDR3 is TGCGCCAGCAGCTCGGGAGTCCGGCCCCCCCAAGAGACCCAGTACTTC. It encodes CASSSGVRPPQETQYF.

The genes are TRBV15 and TRBJ1-4; D might be TRBD1 (5 bases). Trimming cost V 5 bases and J 1 base, with 14 bases left between them. Looked up from germline, CDR1 is LNHNV and CDR2 is YYDKDF (reference sequence). This CDR3 is 16 amino acids long. The CDR3 bases are TGTGCCACCAGCCGGGGCGGGCGGGAAACTAATGAAAAACTGTTTTTT. Its protein is CATSRGGRETNEKLFF.

CDR3 sequence reads: CASSHGQGRSTDTQYF. CDR3 nucleotides: TGTGCCAGCAGCCATGGACAGGGTCGTAGTACAGATACGCAGTATTTT. V is TRBV4-2 and J is TRBJ2-3, with 8 positions matching TRBD1. Germline CDR1 and CDR2: LGHNA and YNFKEQ. The CDR3 has 16 residues. Trimming at V came to 3 bases and at J to 3 bases, leaving 8 bases not matched to a gene.